One and the same sample provided the 27 T cell receptor beta chains below, sequenced in a study of cytomegalovirus exposure and HLA in healthy donors (dated by TCRdb to about 2017). The protocol used for the library was the immunoSEQ multiplex PCR assay. The multiplex PCR relied on a mix of 60 forward primers for TCR Vbeta segments and 13 reverse primers for TCR Jbeta segments. TCRdb mirrors the immuneACCESS table, restricted to in-frame sequences. Some clones are absent from its copies; in checked studies, under half trace to an unresolved V gene, and the reason for the others is unknown. This sample lists about 65,000 clones; 60% to 65% were detected once. Around 2.8% of the sample lies in the top ten. The sample consisted of PBMCs. The receptor source for this set is a man aged 25 to 40 in good health and CMV-seronegative.

The V call is TRBV7-8, the J call TRBJ2-2; weak D call: TRBD2 (6 bases). The V and J ends lost 0 bases and 1 base respectively, with 6 bases between them. Germline V gene lookup returns CDR1 SGHVS and CDR2 FQNEAQ. The CDR3 extends over 15 amino acids. CDR3 sequence reads: CASSLAGGNTGELFF. In DNA, the CDR3 is TGTGCCAGCAGCTTAGCGGGGGGGAACACCGGGGAGCTGTTTTTT.

This clone showed up just a few times. V is TRBV5-6 and J is TRBJ2-6; D remains ambiguous. Trimming took 1 base from V and 3 from J, leaving 8 bases between them. The CDR3 length is 15 residues. Germline CDR1 and CDR2: SGHDT and YYEEEE. CDR3 coding DNA: TGTGCCAGCAGCTTGTTTGCCGGTGGGGCCAACGTCCTGACTTTC. Its translation is CASSLFAGGANVLTF.

This chain joins TRBV5-1 and TRBJ1-3, with 11 bases that match TRBD1. Germline V CDR1 and CDR2: SGHRS, YFSETQ. Trimming removed 2 bases from V and 4 bases from J; junction bases left unmatched: 2. The CDR3 loop spans 15 amino acids. The CDR3 sequence is CASSLGQGAGNTIYF. For the CDR3, the DNA is TGCGCCAGCAGCTTAGGACAGGGGGCAGGAAACACCATATATTTT.

This clone has just one count. The V gene is TRBV6-1, the J gene TRBJ1-5; 7 bases match TRBD1. The germline V gene has CDR1 MNHNS and CDR2 SASEGT. The CDR3 totals 13 residues. Germline trimming cut 7 bases from V and 4 bases from J; bases unmatched to any gene: 4. CDR3 in DNA: TGTGCCAGCAAAGGACAGGTAAATCAGCCCCAGCATTTT. Residues: CASKGQVNQPQHF.

This clone was counted a few times. The chain links TRBV9 to TRBJ1-3; possible D gene TRBD1, 5 bases. Trimming left V 8 bases short and J 0 bases short, with 9 bases between. CDR3 length: 13 amino acids. Looked up from germline, CDR1 is SGDLS and CDR2 is YYNGEE. Written as DNA, the CDR3 is TGTGCCAGTAGACAGAACTCTGGAAACACCATATATTTT. This sequence encodes CASRQNSGNTIYF.

This rearrangement joins TRBV11-3 to TRBJ1-1; 8 bases map to TRBD1. Germline V CDR1 and CDR2: SGHNT, YENEEA. V shed 6 bases and J 1 base; nucleotides not matched to a gene: 4. There are 14 residues in the CDR3. Here the CDR3 DNA reads TGTGCCAGCAGTCAGACAGGGGAGAACACTGAAGCTTTCTTT. Translating it yields CASSQTGENTEAFF. Full variable domain (rest looked up from reference TRBV11-3 and TRBJ1-1): EAGVVQSPRYKIIEKKQPVAFWCNPISGHNTLYWYLQNLGQGPELLIRYENEEAVDDSQLPKDRFSAERLKGVDSTLKIQPAELGDSAVYLCASSQTGENTEAFFGQGTRLTVV.

Only a few counts were recorded for this clone. The V and J genes are TRBV27 and TRBJ1-5, with a possible D match to TRBD1 (6 bases). The CDR3 is 14 amino acids. V lost 7 bases, J lost 6 bases, and 16 bases lay in between. The germline CDR1 and CDR2 sequences are MNHEY and SMNVEV (reference sequence). CDR3 nucleotides: TGTGCCAGCAACAACTGGGGCAGGGGTCAGCCCCAGCATTTT. Translated, it gives CASNNWGRGQPQHF.

The rearrangement uses TRBV18 and TRBJ1-1; D perhaps matches TRBD1 (5 bases). V was shortened by 6 bases and J by 6 bases, with 23 bases between the two germline ends. Germline values: CDR1 KGHSH, CDR2 LQKENI. The CDR3 is 16 amino acids. CDR3 coding DNA: TGTGCCAGCTCGACCCGGGGGGAGGGCCGTCGGGCTGAAGCTTTCTTT. This codes for CASSTRGEGRRAEAFF.

This clone was counted between two and nine times. The CDR3 loop is CASSQGQGRDTGELFF. CDR3 nucleotides: TGTGCCAGCAGCCAGGGACAGGGAAGAGACACCGGGGAGCTGTTTTTT. The chain has TRBV7-9 and TRBJ2-2; 9 bases match TRBD1. The CDR3 runs to 16 residues. The germline CDR1 and CDR2 sequences are SEHNR and FQNEAQ (reference sequence). J lost 3 bases, V lost 5 bases, and 7 bases had no gene match.

This clone was found a few times. The chain employs TRBV4-2 and TRBJ1-5; possible D gene TRBD1, 5 bases. This CDR3 spans 16 amino acids. Germline CDR1 reads LGHNA; CDR2 reads YNFKEQ. V lost 1 base, J lost 4 bases, and 14 bases lay in between. CDR3 in amino acids: CASSQGDGGGNQPQHF. As DNA, the CDR3 is TGTGCCAGCAGCCAAGGGGACGGGGGTGGAAATCAGCCCCAGCATTTT.

The V call is TRBV4-1, the J call TRBJ2-3; 8 nucleotides agree with TRBD2. Germline V lookup: CDR1 MGHRA, CDR2 YSYEKL. The CDR3 is made up of 18 amino acids. V lost 4 bases to trimming and J lost 1 base; unmatched junction nucleotides: 13. CDR3 sequence: CASSPSTGGGLRTDTQYF. The CDR3 region has the DNA TGCGCCAGCAGCCCTTCCACGGGCGGGGGGCTACGCACAGATACGCAGTATTTT.

The chain recombines TRBV25-1 with TRBJ1-1; D not certain. Germline V lookup: CDR1 MGHDK, CDR2 SYGVNS. V gave up 3 bases and J gave up 3 bases, with 5 bases separating them. The CDR3 contains 12 residues. As DNA, the CDR3 is TGTGCCAGCAGTGACGGGTACACTGAAGCTTTCTTT. It specifies CASSDGYTEAFF.

The sample holds a few counts of this clone. The gene calls are TRBV6-5 and TRBJ2-1; 8 bases agree with TRBD1. V dropped 5 bases and J dropped 2; count of bases not matched to a gene: 5. The germline V gene encodes CDR1 MNHEY and CDR2 SVGAGI. This CDR3 is 15 amino acids long. The CDR3 region has the DNA TGTGCCAGCAGTGTCGGGACAGGAGCCTACAATGAGCAGTTCTTC. Translated, it gives CASSVGTGAYNEQFF.

The V gene is TRBV7-8, the J gene TRBJ2-1; D is possibly TRBD1 (5 bases). Trimming pared 3 bases from V and 7 bases from J, leaving 10 bases between. Germline values: CDR1 SGHVS, CDR2 FQNEAQ. The CDR3 spans 13 residues. The CDR3 DNA is TGTGCCAGCAGCTTCAGGGTCAGGAATGAGCAGTTCTTC. It is translated as CASSFRVRNEQFF.

This clone was recorded a few times. This chain joins TRBV2 and TRBJ2-7; D gene unclear. CDR3 length: 10 residues. V dropped 6 bases and J dropped 3 bases, with 3 bases sitting between them. Germline CDR1 and CDR2: SNHLY and FYNNEI. This chain's CDR3 is CASRYYEQYF. For the CDR3, the DNA is TGTGCCAGCAGATACTACGAGCAGTACTTC.

Here the CDR3 DNA reads TGTGCCAGCAGCTTAGGTGGCGGGTATCCGAACACCGGGGAGCTGTTTTTT. It translates to CASSLGGGYPNTGELFF. The V gene is TRBV7-2, the J gene TRBJ2-2, with D possibly being TRBD2 (5 bases). Trimming pared 1 base from V and 0 bases from J, leaving 12 bases between. CDR3 length: 17 amino acids. The germline V gene encodes CDR1 SGHTA and CDR2 FQGNSA.

The rearrangement uses TRBV6-5 and TRBJ1-2, with D unresolved. V was shortened by 11 bases and J by 2 bases, with 21 bases between the two germline ends. This CDR3 comprises 15 residues. Germline loops: CDR1 MNHEY, CDR2 SVGAGI. CDR3 nucleotides: TGTGCCGCCCTCGAAGCCGGGGAGGCGAACTATGGCTACACCTTC. Protein sequence: CAALEAGEANYGYTF.

J is TRBJ2-7 and V is TRBV19, with D perhaps matching TRBD2 (5 bases). The CDR3 sequence is 14 residues long. The germline V and J ends were trimmed by 0 bases and 4 bases, with 10 bases remaining between them. Germline loops: CDR1 LNHDA, CDR2 SQIVND (reference sequence). The chain's CDR3 is CASSIDEGTYEQYF. CDR3 bases: TGTGCCAGTAGTATAGACGAGGGTACTTACGAGCAGTACTTC.

The chain links TRBV7-9 to TRBJ1-5, with 9 nucleotides matching TRBD1. Losses at the gene ends were 6 bases for V and 3 bases for J; bases not matched to a gene: 3. CDR3 length: 14 residues. Germline values: CDR1 SEHNR, CDR2 FQNEAQ (reference sequence). The CDR3 region has the DNA TGTGCCAGCAGGGGACAGGGTAACAATCAGCCCCAGCATTTT. Protein: CASRGQGNNQPQHF.

This sequence joins TRBV7-9 and TRBJ1-5; possible D gene TRBD1, 6 bases. V lost 5 bases and J lost 0, with 17 bases in between. Germline V lookup: CDR1 SEHNR, CDR2 FQNEAQ (reference sequence). The CDR3 spans 17 residues. The CDR3 spells CASSQQGWDNSNQPQHF. The CDR3 DNA reads TGTGCCAGCAGCCAACAGGGTTGGGATAATAGCAATCAGCCCCAGCATTTT.

This clone was observed a single time. J is TRBJ1-6 and V is TRBV6-1, with D possibly matching TRBD1 (5 bases). CDR3 length: 15 residues. Germline CDR1 is MNHNS and CDR2 is SASEGT. Trimming cost V 0 bases and J 9 bases, with 12 bases left between them. The CDR3 coding sequence is TGTGCCAGCAGTGAAGCGTGGGGGGTTGGTTCACCCCTCCACTTT. Its protein is CASSEAWGVGSPLHF.

For the CDR3, the DNA is TGCGCCAGCAGCCAAGCTGCCGGGGGGAGAAGGGAAAAACTGTTTTTT. Its protein product is CASSQAAGGRREKLFF. The V call is TRBV4-1, the J call TRBJ1-4; D is perhaps TRBD1 (5 bases). The V gene's germline CDR1 is MGHRA and CDR2 YSYEKL. The CDR3 length is 16 residues. Trimming removed 1 base from V and 8 bases from J, with 17 bases in between.

This chain links TRBV25-1 with TRBJ1-6; the D gene is possibly TRBD1 (5 bases). The CDR3 sequence is 15 residues long. V lost 3 bases and J 6 bases, leaving 12 bases between the germline ends. Germline V lookup: CDR1 MGHDK, CDR2 SYGVNS. The CDR3 spells CASSDGGLGNSPLHF. The DNA of the CDR3 is TGTGCCAGCAGTGACGGGGGACTTGGTAATTCACCCCTCCACTTT.

The V gene is TRBV7-2, the J gene TRBJ1-4, with 9 bases that match TRBD1. V dropped 5 bases and J dropped 0; count of bases not matched to a gene: 7. The CDR3 sequence is 17 residues long. Germline values: CDR1 SGHTA, CDR2 FQGNSA. The CDR3 region is CASSRNRGLATNEKLFF. Here the CDR3 DNA reads TGTGCCAGCAGCCGCAACAGGGGGCTTGCAACTAATGAAAAACTGTTTTTT.

This chain uses TRBV10-3 with TRBJ2-1, with 7 bases fitting TRBD2. V lost 6 bases, J lost 8 bases, and 7 bases stayed unmatched. The CDR3 sequence is 13 residues long. Germline values: CDR1 ENHRY, CDR2 SYGVKD. In DNA, the CDR3 is TGTGCCATCAGCGGGGGGTATGACTATGAGCAGTTCTTC. This codes for CAISGGYDYEQFF.

This clone came up a few times. This chain uses TRBV7-2 with TRBJ2-7, with 10 bases aligning to TRBD1. Germline lookup yields CDR1 SGHTA and CDR2 FQGNSA. After removal of 2 bases from V and 0 bases from J, the junction contained 10 bases not matched to a gene. The CDR3 consists of 18 residues. CDR3 in DNA: TGTGCCAGCAGCTTAAACCCCGGGACAGGGGATCCCTCCTACGAGCAGTACTTC. This translates into CASSLNPGTGDPSYEQYF. Combining the CDR3 with reference TRBV7-2 and TRBJ2-7 gives the whole variable domain GAGVSQSPSNKVTEKGKDVELRCDPISGHTALYWYRQSLGQGLEFLIYFQGNSAPDKSGLPSDRFSAERTGGSVSTLTIQRTQQEDSAVYLCASSLNPGTGDPSYEQYFGPGTRLTVT.

The chain carries TRBV7-6 and TRBJ2-2; D perhaps matches TRBD1 (6 bases). V dropped 6 bases and J dropped 6 bases, with 11 bases sitting between them. This CDR3 contains 13 residues. The germline gives CDR1 SGHVS, CDR2 FNYEAQ. CDR3 protein: CASSLQGAGELFF. The CDR3 coding sequence is TGTGCCAGCAGTTTACAGGGTGCCGGGGAGCTGTTTTTT.